Listed below are T cell receptor beta chains from one sample, sequenced in a study of blood T cells in healthy people across ages. Each CDR3 protein gets one entry after TCRdb re-called the 5' RACE reads with MiXCR. Seen here are 1.5 million to 2 million distinct CDR3 sequences, 39% observed once, and the top ten hold about 23%. The sequenced sample consisted of blood. These receptors were obtained from a human donor in good health. Each CDR3 is given without its conserved first and last residue. Each record gives: D gene, V gene, CDR3 protein. A D gene is named only where the DNA matches it firmly.

d_call: -
v_call: TRBV29-1
cdr3_aa: SVTYQGQGALH

d_call: TRBD1
v_call: TRBV24-1
cdr3_aa: ATSEGQGRNNEQF

d_call: -
v_call: TRBV20-1
cdr3_aa: RPDGRYQETQY

d_call: TRBD2
v_call: TRBV7-6
cdr3_aa: VSSTHSGGAYNEQF

d_call: TRBD2
v_call: TRBV7-2
cdr3_aa: ASSPLGRGGPRETQY

d_call: -
v_call: TRBV7-6
cdr3_aa: ASSLGAGPHNEQF

d_call: TRBD2
v_call: TRBV20-1
cdr3_aa: SARDRTSGGAETQY

d_call: -
v_call: TRBV9
cdr3_aa: ASSVDGVQETQY

d_call: -
v_call: TRBV12-3/TRBV12-4
cdr3_aa: ASSHRSDGYT

d_call: -
v_call: TRBV20-1
cdr3_aa: SARDIRSTETQY

d_call: TRBD1
v_call: TRBV4-3
cdr3_aa: ASSQGQGAGDEKLF

d_call: TRBD1
v_call: TRBV12-3/TRBV12-4
cdr3_aa: ASSLITGVEQY

d_call: TRBD1
v_call: TRBV20-1
cdr3_aa: SARGWDRNSGANVLT

d_call: TRBD2
v_call: TRBV4-2
cdr3_aa: ASSLFGTSGGYEQY

d_call: -
v_call: TRBV30
cdr3_aa: AWSVGYSTDTQY

d_call: TRBD1
v_call: TRBV5-1
cdr3_aa: ASTESTGGLSDTQY

d_call: -
v_call: TRBV6-2/TRBV6-3
cdr3_aa: ASSYGWGDEQY

d_call: -
v_call: TRBV4-1
cdr3_aa: ASSQDPGSIYYGYT

d_call: TRBD1
v_call: TRBV5-8
cdr3_aa: ASSLLGQGGSYTEAF

d_call: -
v_call: TRBV25-1
cdr3_aa: ASRGRPIHNEQF

d_call: TRBD1
v_call: TRBV29-1
cdr3_aa: SVSGTGVYNEQY

d_call: TRBD1
v_call: TRBV2
cdr3_aa: ASSVGQGRNQPQH

d_call: TRBD1
v_call: TRBV10-3
cdr3_aa: ASNTGENYNEQF

d_call: -
v_call: TRBV7-2
cdr3_aa: ASSWAGHNEQY

d_call: TRBD2
v_call: TRBV20-1
cdr3_aa: SAPRWAGGQETQY

d_call: -
v_call: TRBV5-6
cdr3_aa: ASSPVNNEQF

d_call: -
v_call: TRBV7-9
cdr3_aa: ASSTPGDEQF

d_call: -
v_call: TRBV29-1
cdr3_aa: SVSLLGRLHVNQETQY